This passage covers 14 T cell receptor beta chains from one sample sequenced in a study of blood T cells in healthy people across ages. The use of a sample-barcoded 5' primer and a J-beta primer mix characterized a second PCR of roughly 7 to 11 cycles. TCRdb reanalysed the 5' RACE reads using MiXCR and keeps one entry per CDR3 protein. This sample has some 730,000 distinct CDR3 sequences, with about a fifth found just once. Sequences were obtained from blood. The receptors stem from a man aged 70-80 years in good health.

The gene calls are TRBV29-1 and TRBJ2-6, with D unclear. Germline CDR1 SQVTM, CDR2 ANQGSEA. This CDR3 contains 15 residues. V gave up 6 bases and J gave up 0 bases, with 12 bases separating them. The CDR3 DNA sequence: TGCAGCGTCGCCAGGATCAGCTCTGGGGCCAACGTCCTGACTTTC. This encodes CSVARISSGANVLTF. The complete variable domain, with remaining parts taken from reference TRBV29-1 and TRBJ2-6, reads SAVISQKPSRDICQRGTSLTIQCQVDSQVTMMFWYRQQPGQSLTLIATANQGSEATYESGFVIDKFPISRPNLTFSTLTVSNMSPEDSSIYLCSVARISSGANVLTFGAGSRLTVL.

This clonotype showed up just a few times. This chain connects TRBV20-1 to TRBJ1-1; D unclear. The CDR3 is made up of 14 amino acids. CDR1 and CDR2 from the germline V gene are DFQATT and SNEGSKA (reference sequence). Here the CDR3 reads CTLPRGEGKTEAFF. The DNA for the CDR3 is TGCACCCTCCCCCGGGGAGAGGGTAAAACTGAAGCTTTCTTT.

The chain employs TRBV5-4 and TRBJ2-1, with 8 bases fitting TRBD2. This CDR3 is 13 amino acids long. The germline V gene encodes CDR1 SGHNT and CDR2 YYREEE (reference sequence). J gave up 7 bases and V 10 bases, and 10 bases lay outside the gene matches. Here the CDR3 DNA reads TGTGCCTCACCGGGAGGGCCGCGGAATGAGCAGTTCTTC. Protein: CASPGGPRNEQFF.

The genes are TRBV5-1 and TRBJ2-3, with 8 bases identical to TRBD2. The CDR3 is 17 residues long. The germline CDR1 and CDR2 sequences are SGHRS and YFSETQ. V shed 0 bases and J 0 bases; nucleotides not matched to a gene: 6. The CDR3 region is CASSLAPRGGSTDTQYF. The CDR3 DNA reads TGCGCCAGCAGCTTGGCCCCCCGGGGGGGCAGCACAGATACGCAGTATTTT.

V usage is TRBV4-3 and J usage is TRBJ2-4, with D perhaps TRBD1 (6 bases). V was shortened by 1 base and J by 6 bases, with 16 bases between the two germline ends. CDR1 is LGHNA and CDR2 is YSLEER in the germline V gene. This CDR3 is 16 amino acids long. The CDR3 loop reads CASSQAETGSGNIQYF. The CDR3 bases are TGCGCCAGCAGCCAAGCTGAAACAGGGTCGGGAAACATTCAGTACTTC.

This clonotype has just a few counts. The genes are TRBV2 and TRBJ2-1, with 9 bases aligning to TRBD2. The better agreement between TRBJ2-7 and the DNA end casts doubt on the J call. Germline V lookup: CDR1 SNHLY, CDR2 FYNNEI. The CDR3 covers 15 residues. The CDR3 sequence: CASSPGLALSYEQYV. In nucleotides, the CDR3 is TGTGCCAGCAGCCCGGGACTAGCCTTATCCTACGAGCAGTACGTC.

The chain has TRBV5-1 and TRBJ2-7; D not certain. This CDR3 comprises 13 residues. Germline CDR1 and CDR2: SGHRS and YFSETQ. V was pared by 2 bases and J by 5 bases, with 11 bases between. This CDR3 reads CASSFGLPDEQYF. The CDR3 coding sequence is TGCGCCAGCAGCTTCGGCCTCCCGGACGAGCAGTACTTC.

Remarks on this clonotype: A junction end diverges from the germline sequence, so it may reflect a read error. V and J are TRBV20-1 and TRBJ2-1; TRBD1 might be the D (6 bases). Germline V gives CDR1 DFQATT, CDR2 SNEGSKA (reference sequence). The CDR3 is 12 amino acids. DNA for the CDR3: TGCAGTGCTAGGCAAGGGGACAACGAGCAGTTCTTC. Residues: CSARQGDNEQFF.

V and J are TRBV12-5 and TRBJ2-5; no firm D call. Trimming left V 4 bases short and J 2 bases short, with 11 bases between. Germline V gene lookup returns CDR1 LGHNT and CDR2 FRNRAP. This CDR3 has 14 amino acids. CDR3 loop: CASGSDLDQETQYF. The DNA of the CDR3 is TGTGCTAGTGGTTCGGACCTCGATCAAGAGACCCAGTACTTC.

The rearrangement links TRBV29-1 to TRBJ2-3; unclear D gene. Germline V lookup: CDR1 SQVTM, CDR2 ANQGSEA. CDR3 length: 14 residues. The V end was cut by 7 bases, the J end by 1 base, with 15 bases between. The CDR3 loop reads CSGTGRQGTDTQYF. Written as DNA, the CDR3 is TGCAGCGGAACCGGAAGACAAGGCACAGATACGCAGTATTTT.

The sample holds a few counts of this clonotype. The DNA of the CDR3 is TGTGCCAGCAGCCAAGACGTCAGGAACATTCAGTACTTC. Its protein is CASSQDVRNIQYF. The J gene is TRBJ2-4, the V gene TRBV3-1, with D unclear. Trimming took off 0 bases at V and 7 bases at J, with 7 bases between the two ends. The V gene's germline CDR1 is LGHDT and CDR2 YNNKEL (reference sequence). The CDR3 sequence is 13 residues long.

This chain connects TRBV20-1 to TRBJ1-2; 10 positions agree with TRBD1. Germline loops: CDR1 DFQATT, CDR2 SNEGSKA (reference sequence). V shed 2 bases and J 6 bases; nucleotides not matched to a gene: 6. The CDR3 spans 14 residues. This chain's CDR3 is CSARSGGQGNGYTF. In nucleotides, the CDR3 is TGCAGTGCTAGATCAGGGGGACAGGGGAATGGCTACACCTTC.

Of note for this clonotype: A much more abundant neighbour one base away suggests this may be a read error. This chain's CDR3 is CASSPTGVTGTQYF. CDR3 DNA: TGTGCCAGCAGCCCTACAGGGGTCACAGGTACGCAGTATTTT. The V and J genes are TRBV14 and TRBJ2-3; 7 nucleotides line up with TRBD1. The germline V gene has CDR1 SGHDN and CDR2 FVKESK. The CDR3 contains 14 residues.

The chain combines TRBV4-1 with TRBJ2-5, with D unresolved. V lost 1 base to trimming and J lost 5 bases, with 14 bases between them. The germline gives CDR1 MGHRA, CDR2 YSYEKL. The CDR3 is 15 amino acids. The CDR3 DNA is TGCGCCAGCAGCCAAGGGGATAGGGCTTGGGAGACCCAGTACTTC. Translation: CASSQGDRAWETQYF.